This TCR beta chain was recorded in a study of blood T cell repertoires in COVID-19. The ends lost 6 bases at V and 4 bases at J; junction bases unmatched: 10. CDR1 and CDR2 from the germline V gene are MNHEY and SVGAGI. The CDR3 sequence is 15 residues long. Produced via immunoSEQ multiplex PCR; TCRdb's table is partial and in-frame only. The sample lists 100,000 to 150,000 clones, around 89% occurring once. The chain is built from TRBV6-5 and TRBJ2-7, with TRBD1 matching over 9 bases. Source material: peripheral blood. This clonotype was sampled from a man aged 50-59 years with active or convalescent COVID-19. CDR3 amino acids: CASRGDGTGRYEQYF. The CDR3 nucleotides are TGTGCCAGCAGAGGCGACGGGACAGGGAGGTACGAGCAGTACTTC.